A single sample gave rise to the 24 T cell receptor beta chains below, sequenced in a study. TCRdb independently ran MiXCR on the 5' RACE reads; one entry per CDR3 protein. The data show over 55,000 distinct CDR3 sequences, about 28% seen once. Sequenced sample: tumor-infiltrating memory CD4+ T cells sorted from the breast tumor. As to subset: memory CD4+ T cells, CD4+CD45RO+CD25-. The origin of the receptors is a female donor with breast cancer.

The V call is TRBV6-1, the J call TRBJ2-1; TRBD1 is a possible D gene (6 bases). The CDR3 totals 12 residues. Per germline, CDR1 MNHNS and CDR2 SASEGT. V was shortened by 5 bases and J by 7 bases, with 9 bases between the two germline ends. The CDR3 region has the DNA TGTGCCAGCAGTAAGAGGGGGAATGAGCAGTTCTTC. This translates into CASSKRGNEQFF.

The genes are TRBV2 and TRBJ1-6; possibly TRBD1 for D (5 bases). The CDR3 runs 14 residues. Trimming shortened V by 3 bases and J by 7 bases, and 10 bases separated the two germline ends. CDR1 and CDR2 (germline): SNHLY, FYNNEI. The CDR3 loop reads CASSDGQPNSPLHF. CDR3 sequence (DNA): TGTGCCAGCAGTGATGGACAACCCAATTCACCCCTCCACTTT.

In its sample, this clonotype was seen a few times. The genes are TRBV5-1 and TRBJ1-2; 7 bases map to TRBD1. This CDR3 contains 15 residues. The J segment lost 8 bases and the V segment lost 4 bases, leaving 14 bases of the junction unmatched. Germline V gene data show CDR1 as SGHRS and CDR2 as YFSETQ. The CDR3 sequence: CASSPTGLRSGGYTF. CDR3 sequence (DNA): TGCGCCAGCAGCCCGACAGGGCTGAGGTCGGGAGGCTACACCTTC. Complete variable domain (other parts from reference TRBV5-1 and TRBJ1-2): KAGVTQTPRYLIKTRGQQVTLSCSPISGHRSVSWYQQTPGQGLQFLFEYFSETQRNKGNFPGRFSGRQFSNSRSEMNVSTLELGDSALYLCASSPTGLRSGGYTFGSGTRLTVV.

The V and J genes are TRBV5-5 and TRBJ1-6; no firm D call. Per the germline V gene, CDR1 is SGHKS and CDR2 is YYEKEE (reference sequence). The CDR3 length is 12 residues. V gave up 6 bases and J gave up 7 bases, with 8 bases separating them. The CDR3 spells CASNFGNSPLHF. CDR3 nucleotides: TGTGCCAGCAACTTCGGGAATTCACCCCTCCACTTT.

V usage is TRBV28 and J usage is TRBJ2-5, with TRBD1 matching over 10 bases. The V gene's germline CDR1 is MDHEN and CDR2 SYDVKM. This CDR3 has 16 residues. J gave up 5 bases and V 4 bases, and 10 bases lay outside the gene matches. The CDR3 loop reads CASSSSGTGVEETQYF. In nucleotides, the CDR3 is TGTGCCAGCAGTTCCTCCGGGACAGGGGTGGAGGAGACCCAGTACTTC. Full variable domain (remainder filled in from reference TRBV28 and TRBJ2-5): DVKVTQSSRYLVKRTGEKVFLECVQDMDHENMFWYRQDPGLGLRLIYFSYDVKMKEKGDIPEGYSVSREKKERFSLILESASTNQTSMYLCASSSSGTGVEETQYFGPGTRLLVL.

The chain recombines TRBV19 with TRBJ2-4; tentative D call: TRBD2 (7 bases). From germline, CDR1 is LNHDA and CDR2 SQIVND (reference sequence). CDR3 length: 14 residues. V was trimmed by 3 bases and J by 8 bases, leaving 14 bases between them. The CDR3 is CASSIGGGADIQYF. The CDR3 coding sequence is TGTGCCAGTAGTATTGGAGGGGGGGCGGACATTCAGTACTTC. The full variable domain, rest sourced from reference TRBV19 and TRBJ2-4, is DGGITQSPKYLFRKEGQNVTLSCEQNLNHDAMYWYRQDPGQGLRLIYYSQIVNDFQKGDIAEGYSVSREKKESFPLTVTSAQKNPTAFYLCASSIGGGADIQYFGAGTRLSVL.

The rearrangement uses TRBV6-1 and TRBJ1-2; no definite D call. Trimming took off 6 bases at V and 4 bases at J, with 15 bases between the two ends. The CDR3 is 14 residues long. Germline V CDR1 and CDR2: MNHNS, SASEGT. CDR3 in DNA: TGTGCCAGCAGACCGGGATCGAGAAGCTATGGCTACACCTTC. Protein sequence: CASRPGSRSYGYTF.

V usage is TRBV4-1 and J usage is TRBJ1-6; D gene ambiguous. Trimming shortened V by 4 bases and J by 10 bases, and 17 bases separated the two germline ends. CDR3 size: 15 residues. In germline, CDR1 is MGHRA, CDR2 YSYEKL. The DNA for the CDR3 is TGCGCCAGCAGCCGGCAGAACGGGGAGGACTCACCCCTCCACTTT. Translated: CASSRQNGEDSPLHF.

CDR3 in DNA: TGTGCCAGCAGCTCCGTCGGGGGAAATAAGCAGTACTTC. Translating gives CASSSVGGNKQYF. The chain carries TRBV7-2 and TRBJ2-7, with D perhaps matching TRBD2 (6 bases). The CDR3 consists of 13 residues. The V and J ends lost 4 bases and 8 bases respectively, with 15 bases between them. CDR1 is SGHTA and CDR2 is FQGNSA in the germline V gene.

This clonotype was counted many times. J is TRBJ2-6 and V is TRBV5-1, with TRBD1 matching over 10 bases. The CDR3 has 17 residues. With 4 bases clipped from V and 4 bases from J, the junction kept 8 bases outside the gene matches. Germline V gene lookup returns CDR1 SGHRS and CDR2 YFSETQ. Here the CDR3 reads CASSVTGGYTGANVLTF. The DNA for the CDR3 is TGCGCCAGCAGCGTGACAGGGGGCTATACCGGGGCCAACGTCCTGACTTTC.

There are a few counts of this clonotype. V is TRBV29-1 and J is TRBJ2-1; 8 nucleotides align to TRBD2. CDR1 and CDR2 (germline): SQVTM, ANQGSEA. V was clipped by 1 base and J by 0 bases; unmatched bases: 11. The CDR3 spans 18 residues. The CDR3: CSVEGASGRRYSYNEQFF. The CDR3 nucleotides read TGCAGCGTTGAAGGGGCTAGCGGGCGTAGATACTCCTACAATGAGCAGTTCTTC.

V usage is TRBV5-1 and J usage is TRBJ1-1; D perhaps matches TRBD1 (6 bases). This CDR3 region has 15 residues. The V gene lost 5 bases and the J gene lost 0 bases, with 14 bases spanning the gap. Germline CDR1 SGHRS, CDR2 YFSETQ. CDR3 DNA: TGCGCCAGCAGTAATCTACAGGGTTTGAACACTGAAGCTTTCTTT. Translating gives CASSNLQGLNTEAFF.

The chain carries TRBV7-3 and TRBJ2-1, with D unclear. There are 15 residues in the CDR3. Per germline, CDR1 SGHTA and CDR2 FQGTGA. V lost 5 bases to trimming and J lost 2 bases, with 13 bases between them. The CDR3 DNA reads as TGTGCCAGCAGCCCTCAAACTCTGCCCTACAATGAGCAGTTCTTC. This codes for CASSPQTLPYNEQFF.

In its sample, this clonotype was seen many times. The V call is TRBV29-1, the J call TRBJ2-6; D call uncertain. The CDR3 has 12 amino acids. Trimming shortened V by 5 bases and J by 4 bases, and 6 bases separated the two germline ends. Germline V gives CDR1 SQVTM, CDR2 ANQGSEA. In DNA form, the CDR3 reads TGCAGCGTTCACGGGGGGGCCAACGTCCTGACTTTC. Translated: CSVHGGANVLTF. Full variable domain (rest looked up from reference TRBV29-1 and TRBJ2-6): SAVISQKPSRDICQRGTSLTIQCQVDSQVTMMFWYRQQPGQSLTLIATANQGSEATYESGFVIDKFPISRPNLTFSTLTVSNMSPEDSSIYLCSVHGGANVLTFGAGSRLTVL.

V is TRBV19 and J is TRBJ2-3; a possible D gene is TRBD2 (6 bases). Per germline, CDR1 LNHDA and CDR2 SQIVND (reference sequence). V was pared by 5 bases and J by 1 base, with 13 bases between. The CDR3 runs to 15 residues. The CDR3 is CASSPSASGTDTQYF. The CDR3 coding sequence is TGTGCCAGTAGTCCGTCGGCTAGCGGCACAGATACGCAGTATTTT.

J is TRBJ1-2 and V is TRBV5-1; TRBD1 matches 8 bases. V dropped 2 bases and J dropped 6; count of bases not matched to a gene: 9. The CDR3 has 15 residues. The germline V gene encodes CDR1 SGHRS and CDR2 YFSETQ. The CDR3 loop reads CASSFRPDRGNGYTF. CDR3 in DNA: TGCGCCAGCAGCTTCCGCCCAGACAGGGGAAATGGCTACACCTTC.

On this clonotype: One base away lies a much larger clone, so this may be a sequencing read error. The gene calls are TRBV6-5 and TRBJ2-7, with D maybe TRBD2 (6 bases). Looked up from germline, CDR1 is MNHEY and CDR2 is SVGAGI. The CDR3 totals 15 residues. CDR3 sequence reads: CASSESSDSTYERYF. The CDR3 DNA reads as TGTGCCAGCAGTGAATCTAGCGACAGCACCTACGAGCGGTACTTC.

This clonotype has only a few counts. V gene TRBV20-1 combines with J gene TRBJ1-2; 9 bases line up with TRBD1. This CDR3 has 12 amino acids. Germline loops: CDR1 DFQATT, CDR2 SNEGSKA (reference sequence). V trimming: 4 bases; J trimming: 8 bases; junction bases outside the gene matches: 5. The CDR3 DNA reads as TGCAGTGCTACCGGGACAGGGCGAGGCTACACCTTC. This codes for CSATGTGRGYTF.

This clonotype has a handful of counts. V usage is TRBV6-1 and J usage is TRBJ1-4; D gene unclear. This CDR3 has 11 amino acids. Deletions cut 10 bases from V and 8 bases from J, with 11 bases between. The V gene's germline CDR1 is MNHNS and CDR2 SASEGT. The CDR3 region is CATTHAEKLFF. The CDR3 nucleotides read TGTGCCACCACCCACGCGGAAAAACTGTTTTTT.

This chain's CDR3 is CASSFRTGGYEQYF. DNA for the CDR3: TGCGCCAGCAGCTTCCGGACAGGGGGCTACGAGCAGTACTTC. The chain couples TRBV5-1 to TRBJ2-7, with TRBD1 matching over 10 bases. J was trimmed by 3 bases and V by 2 bases; bases with no gene match: 2. This CDR3 has 14 amino acids. Per the germline V gene, CDR1 is SGHRS and CDR2 is YFSETQ.

This clonotype has a count of ten or more. J is TRBJ1-2 and V is TRBV5-1; D remains ambiguous. The CDR3 loop spans 14 amino acids. Trimming cost V 7 bases and J 0 bases, with 13 bases left between them. Germline CDR1 is SGHRS and CDR2 is YFSETQ. Here the CDR3 DNA reads TGCGCCAGCGCGGACCAGGTCCCTAACTATGGCTACACCTTC. Its protein is CASADQVPNYGYTF.

This chain uses TRBV29-1 with TRBJ2-6; the D is unclear. The germline V gene has CDR1 SQVTM and CDR2 ANQGSEA. V shed 3 bases and J shed 0 bases, with 9 bases lying between them. The CDR3 length is 15 residues. The CDR3 DNA is TGCAGCGTTGAGGCGATGAACTCTGGGGCCAACGTCCTGACTTTC. It yields the protein CSVEAMNSGANVLTF.

This clonotype has only a few counts. The chain combines TRBV6-5 with TRBJ2-3, with D possibly TRBD1 on 6 matching bases. CDR1 is MNHEY and CDR2 is SVGAGI in the germline V gene. The length of the CDR3 is 16 residues. The ends were cut back, 6 bases at V and 3 bases at J, with 19 bases in the middle. The CDR3 protein is CASSLTGTQGTDTQYF. In DNA, the CDR3 is TGTGCCAGCAGCCTCACCGGGACCCAGGGGACAGATACGCAGTATTTT.

This clonotype was picked up many times. This chain uses TRBV5-1 with TRBJ1-1; weak D call: TRBD1 (5 bases). CDR3 length: 15 residues. In germline, CDR1 is SGHRS, CDR2 YFSETQ. V lost 1 base to trimming and J lost 1 base, with 11 bases between them. CDR3 amino acids: CASSLIDSSNTEAFF. DNA of the CDR3: TGCGCCAGCAGCTTGATAGACAGTTCGAACACTGAAGCTTTCTTT.